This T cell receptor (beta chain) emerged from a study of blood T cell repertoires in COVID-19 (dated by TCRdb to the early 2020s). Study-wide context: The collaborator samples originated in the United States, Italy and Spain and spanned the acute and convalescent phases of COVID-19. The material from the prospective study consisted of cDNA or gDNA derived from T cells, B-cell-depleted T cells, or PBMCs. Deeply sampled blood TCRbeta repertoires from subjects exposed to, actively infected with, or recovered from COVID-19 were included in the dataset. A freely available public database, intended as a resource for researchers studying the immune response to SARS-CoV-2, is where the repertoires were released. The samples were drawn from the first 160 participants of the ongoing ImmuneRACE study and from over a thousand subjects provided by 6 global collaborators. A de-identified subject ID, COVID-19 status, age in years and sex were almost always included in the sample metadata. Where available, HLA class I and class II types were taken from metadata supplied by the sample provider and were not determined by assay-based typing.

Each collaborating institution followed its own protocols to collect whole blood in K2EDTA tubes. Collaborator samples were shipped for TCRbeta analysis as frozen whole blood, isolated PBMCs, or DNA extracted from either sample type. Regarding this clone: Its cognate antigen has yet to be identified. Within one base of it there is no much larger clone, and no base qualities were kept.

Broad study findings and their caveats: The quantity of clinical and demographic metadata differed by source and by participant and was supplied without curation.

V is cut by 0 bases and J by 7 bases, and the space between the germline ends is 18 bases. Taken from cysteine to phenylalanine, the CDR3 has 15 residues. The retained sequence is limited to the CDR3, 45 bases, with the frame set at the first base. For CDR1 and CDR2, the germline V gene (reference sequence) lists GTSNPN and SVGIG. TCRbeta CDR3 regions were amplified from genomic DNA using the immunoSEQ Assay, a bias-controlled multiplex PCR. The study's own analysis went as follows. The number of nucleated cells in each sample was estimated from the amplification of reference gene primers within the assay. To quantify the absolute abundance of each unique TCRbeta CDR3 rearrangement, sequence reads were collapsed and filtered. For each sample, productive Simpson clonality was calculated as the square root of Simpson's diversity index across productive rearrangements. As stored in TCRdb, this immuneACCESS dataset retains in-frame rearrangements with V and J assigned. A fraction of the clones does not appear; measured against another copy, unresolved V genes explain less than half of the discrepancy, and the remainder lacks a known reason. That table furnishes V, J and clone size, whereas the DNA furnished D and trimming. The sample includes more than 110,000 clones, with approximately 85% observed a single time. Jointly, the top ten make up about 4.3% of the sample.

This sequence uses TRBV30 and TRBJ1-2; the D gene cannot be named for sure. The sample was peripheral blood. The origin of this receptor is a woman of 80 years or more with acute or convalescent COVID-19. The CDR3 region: CAWSVFEPPGSGYTF. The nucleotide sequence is TGTGCCTGGAGTGTATTCGAACCCCCAGGATCTGGCTACACCTTC.